This T cell receptor beta chain was retrieved from a study of cytomegalovirus exposure and HLA in healthy donors. Researchers ran the PCR with 60 Vbeta and 13 Jbeta primers. TCRdb's copy holds only in-frame clones and misses some; the assay was immunoSEQ multiplex PCR. The table has approximately 110,000 clones, around 68% seen once; the top ten hold around 4.2%. The germline CDR1 and CDR2 sequences are SSHAT and FNYEAQ (reference sequence). The CDR3 sequence is 15 residues long. The chain recombines TRBV7-7 with TRBJ2-6; 9 nucleotides line up with TRBD1. The TCR comes from a woman in her thirties or forties in good health and CMV-seropositive. Sequenced input: PBMCs. The CDR3 bases are TGTGCGACCGGGACAGGGAACTCTGGGGCCAACGTCCTGACTTTC. Its protein product is CATGTGNSGANVLTF.